One sample yielded the 13 T cell receptor beta chains listed below, sequenced in a study of T-cell reconstitution after alpha-beta-depleted transplantation in children. Preparing the TCRbeta library involved the use of unique molecular identifiers. In TCRdb, the PCR reads were re-called with MiXCR into one record per CDR3 protein. The table records hundreds of thousands of distinct CDR3 sequences, approximately 30% of them present only once. This material consisted of PBMCs from the stem cell graft donor, taken from the stem cell graft. All receptors derive from a human donor who donated a stem cell graft to a child with aplastic anemia.

The genes are TRBV29-1 and TRBJ2-5, with TRBD1 matching 7 bases. This CDR3 comprises 15 residues. V lost 0 bases, J lost 2 bases, and 6 bases stayed unmatched. Germline CDR1 and CDR2: SQVTM and ANQGSEA. CDR3 sequence: CSVEDLQGQQETQYF. CDR3 coding DNA: TGCAGCGTTGAAGATCTTCAGGGACAGCAAGAGACCCAGTACTTC.

This clonotype has just a few counts. This chain connects TRBV9 to TRBJ2-7; a possible D gene is TRBD1 (5 bases). The germline V and J ends were trimmed by 4 bases and 2 bases, with 16 bases remaining between them. The CDR3 sequence is 15 residues long. Per germline, CDR1 SGDLS and CDR2 YYNGEE. CDR3 DNA sequence: TGTGCCAGCAGCCCCACCCAGACAGTCACCTACGAGCAGTACTTC. Translated, it gives CASSPTQTVTYEQYF. Full variable domain (missing parts from reference TRBV9 and TRBJ2-7): DSGVTQTPKHLITATGQRVTLRCSPRSGDLSVYWYQQSLDQGLQFLIQYYNGEERAKGNILERFSAQQFPDLHSELNLSSLELGDSALYFCASSPTQTVTYEQYFGPGTRLTVT.

The chain employs TRBV6-5 and TRBJ2-2; 9 bases are a match to TRBD1. This CDR3 region has 17 residues. Germline V CDR1 and CDR2: MNHEY, SVGAGI. V trimming: 0 bases; J trimming: 2 bases; junction bases outside the gene matches: 4. The CDR3 region has the DNA TGTGCCAGCAGTTACTCGCGGGGACAGGGTAACACCGGGGAGCTGTTTTTT. Residues: CASSYSRGQGNTGELFF.

V gene TRBV4-2 combines with J gene TRBJ2-1, with TRBD2 matching over 8 bases. Germline CDR1 reads LGHNA; CDR2 reads YNFKEQ. This CDR3 has 17 residues. V lost 0 bases and J lost 1; bases outside the gene matches: 5. The CDR3 loop reads CASSQELRGRSYNEQFF. The CDR3, as DNA: TGTGCCAGCAGCCAAGAGTTACGCGGGAGGTCCTACAATGAGCAGTTCTTC.

The genes are TRBV11-2 and TRBJ2-3; 8 bases align to TRBD2. CDR1 SGHAT and CDR2 FQNNGV come from the germline V gene. V was clipped by 1 base and J by 5 bases; unmatched bases: 8. The CDR3 runs 16 residues. The CDR3 region is CASSLGTGGPGDTQYF. CDR3 in DNA: TGTGCCAGCAGCTTAGGGACGGGAGGGCCTGGAGATACGCAGTATTTT.

This clonotype was seen more than once but under ten times. The gene calls are TRBV30 and TRBJ2-3; 10 nucleotides match TRBD2. The CDR3 extends over 17 amino acids. CDR1 GTSNPN and CDR2 SVGIG come from the germline V gene (reference sequence). Trimming removed 0 bases from V and 3 bases from J; junction bases left unmatched: 9. CDR3 in amino acids: CAWSVTWASGSTDTQYF. CDR3 coding DNA: TGTGCCTGGAGTGTGACGTGGGCTAGCGGGAGTACAGATACGCAGTATTTT.

The chain recombines TRBV10-3 with TRBJ1-1; weak D call: TRBD1 (5 bases). Germline V CDR1 and CDR2: ENHRY, SYGVKD. This CDR3 spans 13 amino acids. Trimming took off 11 bases at V and 0 bases at J, with 13 bases between the two ends. CDR3 region: CAVAGIMNTEAFF. CDR3 coding DNA: TGTGCCGTGGCAGGGATCATGAACACTGAAGCTTTCTTT.

This clonotype was detected many times. The chain carries TRBV5-6 and TRBJ2-5; possible D gene TRBD1, 5 bases. From germline, CDR1 is SGHDT and CDR2 YYEEEE. The V and J ends lost 0 bases and 4 bases respectively, with 7 bases between them. The CDR3 has 13 amino acids. CDR3 in amino acids: CASSLGRGETQYF. The CDR3 bases are TGTGCCAGCAGCTTGGGTAGGGGAGAGACCCAGTACTTC.

The chain links TRBV7-9 to TRBJ1-1; possible D gene TRBD1, 5 bases. The germline V gene encodes CDR1 SEHNR and CDR2 FQNEAQ (reference sequence). The CDR3 contains 12 residues. The ends were cut back, 0 bases at V and 10 bases at J, with 9 bases in the middle. The CDR3 coding sequence is TGTGCCAGCAGCTTAGCAGGGGCGGTAGCTTTCTTT. Protein sequence: CASSLAGAVAFF.

The chain carries TRBV24-1 and TRBJ2-3; the D gene is possibly TRBD2 (5 bases). V shed 2 bases and J shed 0 bases, with 14 bases lying between them. The CDR3 spans 17 residues. From germline, CDR1 is KGHDR and CDR2 SFDVKD. CDR3 nucleotides: TGTGCCACCAGTGATTACCCGGGGAGAACTAGCACAGATACGCAGTATTTT. This codes for CATSDYPGRTSTDTQYF.

The CDR3 bases are TGCAGTGCTGAGACCGGGACTAGAAGCACAGATACGCAGTATTTT. Translation: CSAETGTRSTDTQYF. The chain joins TRBV20-1 to TRBJ2-3, with TRBD2 matching over 8 bases. V lost 5 bases, J lost 0 bases, and 7 bases stayed unmatched. This CDR3 is built from 15 residues. Germline V CDR1 and CDR2: DFQATT, SNEGSKA (reference sequence).

The chain links TRBV18 to TRBJ2-3, with TRBD1 as a possible D gene (6 bases). The CDR3 consists of 15 residues. The V and J ends lost 4 bases and 4 bases respectively, with 15 bases between them. The germline CDR1 and CDR2 sequences are KGHSH and LQKENI. The CDR3 DNA is TGTGCCAGCTCACGAGACAGGTTCACGGCAGATACGCAGTATTTT. It encodes CASSRDRFTADTQYF.

This sequence joins TRBV7-2 and TRBJ1-1, with TRBD1 matching 7 bases. Unmatched junction bases numbered 2, after V lost 3 bases and J lost 1 base. Germline values: CDR1 SGHTA, CDR2 FQGNSA. The CDR3 spans 14 residues. For the CDR3, the DNA is TGTGCCAGCAGCTTTAGGGGGCGGAACACTGAAGCTTTCTTT. Amino acids: CASSFRGRNTEAFF.